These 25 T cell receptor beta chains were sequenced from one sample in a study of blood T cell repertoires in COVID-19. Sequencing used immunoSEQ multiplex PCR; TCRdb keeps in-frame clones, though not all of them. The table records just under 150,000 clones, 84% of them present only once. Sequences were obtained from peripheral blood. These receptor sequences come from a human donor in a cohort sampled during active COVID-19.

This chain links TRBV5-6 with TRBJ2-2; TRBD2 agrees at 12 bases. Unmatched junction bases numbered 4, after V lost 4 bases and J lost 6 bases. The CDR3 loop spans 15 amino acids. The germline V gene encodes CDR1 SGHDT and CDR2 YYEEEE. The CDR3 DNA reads TGTGCCAGCAGCCCACTAGCGGGAGGTGCCGGGGAGCTGTTTTTT. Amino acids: CASSPLAGGAGELFF. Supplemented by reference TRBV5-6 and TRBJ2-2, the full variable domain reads DAGVTQSPTHLIKTRGQQVTLRCSPKSGHDTVSWYQQALGQGPQFIFQYYEEEERQRGNFPDRFSGHQFPNYSSELNVNALLLGDSALYLCASSPLAGGAGELFFGEGSRLTVL.

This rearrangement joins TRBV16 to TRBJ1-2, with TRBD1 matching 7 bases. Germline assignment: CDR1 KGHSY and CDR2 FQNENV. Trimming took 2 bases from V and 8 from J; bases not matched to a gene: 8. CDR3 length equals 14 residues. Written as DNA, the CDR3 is TGTGCCAGCAGCCAAGTCGGACAGGTCGGAGGCTACACCTTC. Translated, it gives CASSQVGQVGGYTF.

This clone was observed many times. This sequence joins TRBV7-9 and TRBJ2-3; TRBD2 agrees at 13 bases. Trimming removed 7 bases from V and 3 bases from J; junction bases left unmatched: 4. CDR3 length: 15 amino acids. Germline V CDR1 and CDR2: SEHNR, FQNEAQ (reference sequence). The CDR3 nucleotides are TGTGCCAGCACAGGACTAGCGGGGGTAACAGATACGCAGTATTTT. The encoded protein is CASTGLAGVTDTQYF.

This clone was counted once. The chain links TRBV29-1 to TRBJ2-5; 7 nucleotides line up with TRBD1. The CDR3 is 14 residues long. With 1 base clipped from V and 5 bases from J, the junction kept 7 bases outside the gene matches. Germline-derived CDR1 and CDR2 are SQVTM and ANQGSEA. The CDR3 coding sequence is TGCAGCGTTGAAGGGGCAGGGGGTTTGGAGACCCAGTACTTC. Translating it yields CSVEGAGGLETQYF.

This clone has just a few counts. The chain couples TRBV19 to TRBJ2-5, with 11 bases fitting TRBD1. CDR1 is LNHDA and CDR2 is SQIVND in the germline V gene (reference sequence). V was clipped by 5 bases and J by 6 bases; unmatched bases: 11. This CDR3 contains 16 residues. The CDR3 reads CASSATGTGGRKTQYF. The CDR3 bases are TGTGCCAGTAGTGCTACCGGGACAGGGGGTAGGAAGACCCAGTACTTC.

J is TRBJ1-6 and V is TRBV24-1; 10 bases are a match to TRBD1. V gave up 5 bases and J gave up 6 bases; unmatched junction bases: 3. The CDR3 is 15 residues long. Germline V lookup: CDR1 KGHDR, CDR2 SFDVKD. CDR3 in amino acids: CATSVTGGLNSPLHF. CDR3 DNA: TGTGCCACCAGTGTGACAGGGGGCCTTAATTCACCCCTCCACTTT.

CDR3 DNA sequence: TGTGCCGTCCGTCGAGGAGCGTACGAGCAGTACGTC. It translates to CAVRRGAYEQYV. The chain has TRBV5-3 and TRBJ2-7, with D unresolved. TRBV5-3 belongs to the ORF category, with a function that is uncertain. The length of the CDR3 is 12 residues. Trimming removed 10 bases at V and 4 bases at J, with 15 bases between.

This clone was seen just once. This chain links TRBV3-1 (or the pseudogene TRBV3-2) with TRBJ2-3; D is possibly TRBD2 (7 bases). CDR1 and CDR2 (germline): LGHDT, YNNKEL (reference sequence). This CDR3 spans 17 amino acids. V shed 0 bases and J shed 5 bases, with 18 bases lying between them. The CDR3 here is CASSQEGGRARGDTQYF. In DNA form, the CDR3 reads TGTGCCAGCAGCCAAGAGGGGGGGCGGGCAAGGGGAGATACGCAGTATTTT.

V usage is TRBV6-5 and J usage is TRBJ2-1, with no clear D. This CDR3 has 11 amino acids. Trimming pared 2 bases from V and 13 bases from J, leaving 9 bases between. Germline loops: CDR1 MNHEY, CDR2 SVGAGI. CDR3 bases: TGTGCCAGCAGTTACGGCGGTCGTCAGTTCTTC. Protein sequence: CASSYGGRQFF.

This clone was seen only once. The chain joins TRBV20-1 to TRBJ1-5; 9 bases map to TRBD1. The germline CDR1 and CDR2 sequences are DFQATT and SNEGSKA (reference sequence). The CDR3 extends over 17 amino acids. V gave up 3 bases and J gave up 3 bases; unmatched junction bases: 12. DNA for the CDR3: TGCAGTGCTAGTTTGGACAGGGGAGTAGGGGTCAATCAGCCCCAGCATTTT. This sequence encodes CSASLDRGVGVNQPQHF.

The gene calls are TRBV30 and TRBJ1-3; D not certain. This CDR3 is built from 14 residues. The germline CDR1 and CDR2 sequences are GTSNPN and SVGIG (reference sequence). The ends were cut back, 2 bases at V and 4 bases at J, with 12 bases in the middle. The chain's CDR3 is CAWSPGFGGNTIYF. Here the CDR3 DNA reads TGTGCCTGGAGTCCCGGGTTCGGCGGAAACACCATATATTTT.

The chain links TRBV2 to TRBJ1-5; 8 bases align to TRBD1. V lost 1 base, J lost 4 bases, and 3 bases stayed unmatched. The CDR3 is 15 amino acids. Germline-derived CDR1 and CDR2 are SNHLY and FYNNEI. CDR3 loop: CASSEDQGANQPQHF. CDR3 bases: TGTGCCAGCAGTGAAGACCAGGGGGCGAATCAGCCCCAGCATTTT. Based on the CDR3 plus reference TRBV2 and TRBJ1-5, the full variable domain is EPEVTQTPSHQVTQMGQEVILRCVPISNHLYFYWYRQILGQKVEFLVSFYNNEISEKSEIFDDQFSVERPDGSNFTLKIRSTKLEDSAMYFCASSEDQGANQPQHFGDGTRLSIL.

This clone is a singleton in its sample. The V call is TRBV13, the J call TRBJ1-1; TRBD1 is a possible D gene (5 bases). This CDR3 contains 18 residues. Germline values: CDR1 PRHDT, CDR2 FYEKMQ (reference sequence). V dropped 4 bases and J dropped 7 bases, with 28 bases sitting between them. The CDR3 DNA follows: TGTGCCAGCAGCTCGCGGCGAAGGGACGGGGGGAGAGCAGGTGAAGCTTTCTTT. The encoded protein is CASSSRRRDGGRAGEAFF.

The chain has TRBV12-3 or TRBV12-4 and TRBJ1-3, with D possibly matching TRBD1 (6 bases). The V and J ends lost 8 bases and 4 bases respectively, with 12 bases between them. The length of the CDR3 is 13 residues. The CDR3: CASGRGMGNTIYF. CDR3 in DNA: TGTGCCAGCGGCAGGGGTATGGGAAACACCATATATTTT.

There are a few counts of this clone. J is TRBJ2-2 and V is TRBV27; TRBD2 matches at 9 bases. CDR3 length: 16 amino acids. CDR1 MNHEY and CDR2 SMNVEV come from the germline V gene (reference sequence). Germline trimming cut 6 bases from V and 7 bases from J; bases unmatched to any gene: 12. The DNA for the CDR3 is TGTGCCAGCAGATGGGCTAGCGGGGCCACCCACGGGGAGCTGTTTTTT. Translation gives CASRWASGATHGELFF.

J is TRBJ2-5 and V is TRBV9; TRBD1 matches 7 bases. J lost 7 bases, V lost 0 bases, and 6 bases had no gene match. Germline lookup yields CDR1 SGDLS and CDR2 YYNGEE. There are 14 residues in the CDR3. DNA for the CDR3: TGTGCCAGCAGCGTAGAACAGGGGCCCAGGACCCAGTACTTC. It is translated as CASSVEQGPRTQYF.

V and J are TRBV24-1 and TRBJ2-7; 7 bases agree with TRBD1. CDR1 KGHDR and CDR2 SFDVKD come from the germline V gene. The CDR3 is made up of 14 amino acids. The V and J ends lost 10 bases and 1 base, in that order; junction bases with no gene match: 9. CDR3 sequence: CATADGDRSYEQYV. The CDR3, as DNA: TGTGCCACTGCAGACGGGGACAGATCCTACGAGCAGTACGTC.

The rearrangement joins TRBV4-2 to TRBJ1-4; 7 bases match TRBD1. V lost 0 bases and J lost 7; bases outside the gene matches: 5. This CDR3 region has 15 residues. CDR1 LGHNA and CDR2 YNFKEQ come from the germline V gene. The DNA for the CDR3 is TGTGCCAGCAGCCAAGACCCCGGACAGGCTGAAAAACTGTTTTTT. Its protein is CASSQDPGQAEKLFF.

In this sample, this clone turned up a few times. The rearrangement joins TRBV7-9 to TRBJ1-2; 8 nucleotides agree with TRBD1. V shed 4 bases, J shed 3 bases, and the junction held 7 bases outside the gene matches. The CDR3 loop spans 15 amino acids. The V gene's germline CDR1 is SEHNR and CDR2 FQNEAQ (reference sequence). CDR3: CASSWTGSGDYGYTF. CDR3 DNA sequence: TGTGCCAGCAGCTGGACAGGGTCAGGGGACTATGGCTACACCTTC.

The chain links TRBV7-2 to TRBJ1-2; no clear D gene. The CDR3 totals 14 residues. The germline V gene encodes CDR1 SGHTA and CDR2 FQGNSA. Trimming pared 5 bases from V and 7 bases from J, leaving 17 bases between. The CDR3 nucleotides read TGTGCCAGCAGCGGCAGAACTCCAACGGGTGGCTACACCTTC. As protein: CASSGRTPTGGYTF.

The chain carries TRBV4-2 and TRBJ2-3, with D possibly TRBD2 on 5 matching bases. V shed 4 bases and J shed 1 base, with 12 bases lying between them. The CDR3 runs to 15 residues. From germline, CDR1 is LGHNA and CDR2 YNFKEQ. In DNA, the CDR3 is TGTGCCAGCAGCCCGAGCGGAGTGGGCACAGATACGCAGTATTTT. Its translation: CASSPSGVGTDTQYF.

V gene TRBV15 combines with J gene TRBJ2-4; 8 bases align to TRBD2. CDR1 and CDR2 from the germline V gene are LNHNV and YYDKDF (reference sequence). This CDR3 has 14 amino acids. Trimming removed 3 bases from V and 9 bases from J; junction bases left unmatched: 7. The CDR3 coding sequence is TGTGCCACCAGCAGGGGACTAGAGGGCGTCATTCAGTACTTC. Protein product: CATSRGLEGVIQYF.

For the CDR3, the DNA is TGTGCCAGCAGACCTTCCGGGACACCAGAAAAACTGTTTTTT. Translating gives CASRPSGTPEKLFF. V and J are TRBV6-5 and TRBJ1-4, with D maybe TRBD1 (6 bases). The CDR3 spans 14 residues. The ends were cut back, 6 bases at V and 8 bases at J, with 16 bases in the middle. Germline V gene lookup returns CDR1 MNHEY and CDR2 SVGAGI.

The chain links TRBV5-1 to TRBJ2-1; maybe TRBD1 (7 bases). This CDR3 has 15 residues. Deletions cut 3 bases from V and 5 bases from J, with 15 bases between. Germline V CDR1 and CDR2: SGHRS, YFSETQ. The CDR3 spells CASSSAGGMNNEQFF. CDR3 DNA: TGCGCCAGCAGCTCCGCAGGGGGGATGAACAATGAGCAGTTCTTC.

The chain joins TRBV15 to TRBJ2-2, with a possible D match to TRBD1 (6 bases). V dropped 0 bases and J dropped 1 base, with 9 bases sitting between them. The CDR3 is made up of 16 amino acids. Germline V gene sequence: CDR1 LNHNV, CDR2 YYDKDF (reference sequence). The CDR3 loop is CATSRDRTVNTGELFF. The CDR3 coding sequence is TGTGCCACCAGCAGAGACCGGACAGTGAACACCGGGGAGCTGTTTTTT.